This T cell receptor (beta chain) was sequenced during a study of blood T cells in healthy people across ages. The study, taken as a whole, reports: Unsorted PBMC input precluded a conclusive naive versus antigen-experienced comparison.

CDR3 size: 14 residues. Trimming shortened V by 2 bases and J by 6 bases, and 11 bases separated the two germline ends. The germline CDR1 and CDR2 sequences are SNHLY and FYNNEI. A second PCR, run for roughly 7 to 11 cycles, used a sample-barcoded 5' primer plus a J-beta primer mix. Via MiXCR, TCRdb re-called the 5' RACE reads, giving one row per CDR3 protein. The table shows more than 500,000 distinct CDR3 sequences, with about 28% occurring only once. For this clonotype: Its antigen is as yet unknown.

This same sample was also part of a study on T cells of mothers and their children. That source adds: Material was donated by three healthy Caucasian mothers and their six children.

This clonotype originated in a boy aged 2 to 10 in good health. The sequencing input was blood. V usage is TRBV2 and J usage is TRBJ2-1; a possible D gene is TRBD2 (5 bases). The CDR3, as DNA: TGTGCCAGCAGTGAATCTCACAGCGGCAATGAGCAGTTCTTC. Its translation: CASSESHSGNEQFF.